This T cell receptor beta chain is drawn from a study of lymphopenia after photon versus proton radiotherapy. The CDR3 is 14 residues long. J was trimmed by 2 bases and V by 4 bases; bases with no gene match: 5. Germline V gene data show CDR1 as SGHDT and CDR2 as YYEEEE. The protocol was immunoSEQ multiplex PCR, while the TCRdb copy is restricted to in-frame clones and leaves out a portion. The sample lists roughly 57,000 clones, around four fifths occurring once. This sequence joins TRBV5-6 and TRBJ2-5; 7 nucleotides line up with TRBD1. Sequenced here: peripheral blood, sampled from a patient treated with photon-based radiotherapy. The source is a man aged 45 to 65 with gastric cancer. This CDR3 is CASSDGTEQETQYF. Here the CDR3 DNA reads TGTGCCAGCAGCGATGGGACAGAACAAGAGACCCAGTACTTC.